The sequence of this T cell receptor (beta chain) was determined in a study of shared clonotypes between healthy human individuals. The V end was cut by 6 bases, the J end by 1 base, with 12 bases between. CDR3 size: 14 residues. CDR1 and CDR2 (germline): MNHNS, SASEGT. Sequenced by immunoSEQ multiplex PCR; TCRdb stores in-frame clones only, minus some. Here the sample spans fewer than 850,000 clones, 80% to 95% being singletons. Sequenced: memory CD8+ T cells from PBMCs. Subset indicated: CD45RO+ cells pooled with CCR7-negative TemRA cells. The origin of this receptor is a man aged 18 to 29 in good health. Some clones in this sample may be carry-over from other donors' samples. The chain has TRBV6-1 and TRBJ1-1, with a possible D match to TRBD1 (6 bases). The CDR3 is CASRTGHTNTEAFF. The DNA for the CDR3 is TGTGCCAGCAGGACGGGACATACGAACACTGAAGCTTTCTTT.